The 12 T cell receptor beta chains below were found in one sample sequenced in a study of prognosis after radiotherapy for stage I lung cancer. Genomic DNA provided the template from which TCR beta CDR3 was amplified by two-round multiplex PCR. Gene-specific primers for each TRBV and TRBJ gene drove first-round PCR. TCRdb itself ran the multiplex PCR reads through MiXCR, one entry per CDR3 protein. The sample lists 13,000 or so distinct CDR3 sequences, approximately 53% seen once, with roughly 40% in the top ten. The sample consisted of PBMCs, taken before or after stereotactic body radiation therapy (not recorded which). Receptors originate from a donor at least 50 years old with non-small cell lung cancer.

J is TRBJ1-2 and V is TRBV20-1; no clear D gene. Germline V lookup: CDR1 DFQATT, CDR2 SNEGSKA (reference sequence). CDR3 length equals 15 residues. V was cut by 0 bases and J by 4 bases, with 15 bases left in between. CDR3 nucleotides: TGCAGTGCTAGAGATCAAGGAAGCGGAGCCTATGGCTACACCTTC. Its translation: CSARDQGSGAYGYTF.

The CDR3 region has the DNA TGCGCCAGCAGCTCCTGGAGTGGACTATCGTGGGTAGACAATGAGCAGTTCTTC. Its protein product is CASSSWSGLSWVDNEQFF. The rearrangement joins TRBV5-1 to TRBJ2-1, with a tentative D call TRBD2 (6 bases). The CDR3 has 18 amino acids. Germline lookup yields CDR1 SGHRS and CDR2 YFSETQ. Trimming removed 3 bases at V and 5 bases at J, with 24 bases between.

V and J are TRBV20-1 and TRBJ2-7, with D possibly matching TRBD1 (5 bases). This CDR3 has 16 residues. Per the germline V gene, CDR1 is DFQATT and CDR2 is SNEGSKA (reference sequence). The V gene lost 5 bases and the J gene lost 3 bases, with 23 bases spanning the gap. DNA for the CDR3: TGCAGTGCTGAACCCTCTGACAGTATATATTTCTACGAGCAGTACTTC. Translating gives CSAEPSDSIYFYEQYF.

J is TRBJ2-3 and V is TRBV11-3; the match to TRBD2 covers 7 bases. Germline V CDR1 and CDR2: SGHNT, YENEEA. This CDR3 comprises 15 residues. Germline trimming cut 5 bases from V and 5 bases from J; bases unmatched to any gene: 10. CDR3 protein: CASSPGRRGKDTQYF. In nucleotides, the CDR3 is TGTGCCAGCAGCCCCGGGCGGCGGGGGAAAGATACGCAGTATTTT.

The chain recombines TRBV19 with TRBJ2-1; D might be TRBD1 (5 bases). The germline V gene encodes CDR1 LNHDA and CDR2 SQIVND (reference sequence). V was clipped by 7 bases and J by 8 bases, with 15 bases between them. CDR3 length: 13 amino acids. The CDR3 protein is CASTARAMDEQFF. CDR3 DNA sequence: TGTGCCAGTACGGCCAGGGCGATGGATGAGCAGTTCTTC.

The chain employs TRBV11-2 and TRBJ1-2; TRBD1 might be the D (5 bases). This CDR3 contains 15 residues. Germline lookup yields CDR1 SGHAT and CDR2 FQNNGV. Trimming cost V 6 bases and J 4 bases, with 18 bases left between them. The CDR3 loop reads CASSPLMRRVYGYTF. The DNA for the CDR3 is TGTGCCAGCAGTCCTCTGATGCGCAGGGTCTATGGCTACACCTTC.

This clonotype was found many times. The chain joins TRBV9 to TRBJ2-1; 13 positions agree with TRBD2. Germline values: CDR1 SGDLS, CDR2 YYNGEE. There are 16 residues in the CDR3. Trimming removed 3 bases from V and 7 bases from J; junction bases left unmatched: 7. The CDR3 region is CASSGLAGGPINEQFF. The CDR3 DNA is TGTGCCAGCAGCGGACTAGCGGGGGGCCCGATAAATGAGCAGTTCTTC.

Turning to this clonotype: A far larger clone is just one base off, so this is likely a read error. V gene TRBV28 combines with J gene TRBJ1-2, with 7 positions matching TRBD1. From germline, CDR1 is MDHEN and CDR2 SYDVKM. This CDR3 is 15 amino acids long. Here the CDR3 reads CARSYKTGTSYGYTF. The CDR3 DNA follows: TGTGCCAGAAGTTACAAGACAGGGACCAGCTATGGCTACACCTTC.

This clonotype was recorded many times. A much larger clone is a single base away; this may be a read error. This sequence joins TRBV5-6 and TRBJ1-2; TRBD1 might be the D (6 bases). The CDR3 runs 13 residues. CDR1 SGHDT and CDR2 YYEEEE come from the germline V gene. The DNA for the CDR3 is TGTGCCGGCAGGATAACAGGGCACTATGGCTACACCTTC. Translation gives CAGRITGHYGYTF.

The rearrangement links TRBV7-9 to TRBJ2-2; D not certain. The germline V gene encodes CDR1 SEHNR and CDR2 FQNEAQ (reference sequence). The V end was cut by 5 bases, the J end by 6 bases, with 10 bases between. CDR3 length equals 13 residues. CDR3 DNA sequence: TGTGCCAGCAGCGAATGGGGATCCGGGGAGCTGTTTTTT. It codes for CASSEWGSGELFF.

This clonotype was counted ten times or more. This chain links TRBV5-1 with TRBJ2-7, with D possibly matching TRBD1 (6 bases). Germline-derived CDR1 and CDR2 are SGHRS and YFSETQ. This CDR3 comprises 14 residues. The ends were cut back, 3 bases at V and 6 bases at J, with 16 bases in the middle. The CDR3: CASSSPGHVAEQYF. Written as DNA, the CDR3 is TGCGCCAGCAGCTCGCCGGGACATGTTGCCGAGCAGTACTTC.

CDR3 loop: CASSDPGNSYEQYF. As DNA, the CDR3 is TGTGCCAGCAGTGATCCGGGGAACTCCTACGAGCAGTACTTC. V and J are TRBV6-2 or TRBV6-3 and TRBJ2-7; D is perhaps TRBD2 (5 bases). This CDR3 spans 14 amino acids. The germline V gene has CDR1 MNHEY and CDR2 SVGEGT. V was trimmed by 5 bases and J by 0 bases, leaving 11 bases between them.